The clone carrying this T cell receptor (beta chain) was seen a single time. Its target is unknown. Generated by immunoSEQ multiplex PCR, the TCRdb table keeps only in-frame clones and is missing some. Seen here are 90,000 to 95,000 clones, 80% to 95% observed once, and the top ten hold about 0.5%. The record originates from a study of graft-versus-host responses after intestinal transplantation. Across the whole study: Each transplant was multivisceral, liver-intestinal, or isolated intestinal. Once they had received anti-thymocyte globulin induction, all recipients took tacrolimus and steroids for two to three years. Notes on the study in general: Some patients had graft-donor T cell macrochimerism, and their allografts showed high graft-versus-host to host-versus-graft clonal ratios. The authors found GvH clones in recipient marrow, some appearing first in ileum or blood.

CDR3 length equals 17 residues. Germline CDR1 SGDLS, CDR2 YYNGEE. The trim removed 4 bases at V and 8 bases at J, leaving 16 bases unmatched. This specimen was unstimulated CD8+ T cells sorted from spleen or lymph node cells, taken before intestinal transplant. The chain joins TRBV9 to TRBJ2-3, with 10 bases fitting TRBD2. This TCR was sampled from a human donor who received an intestinal transplant. The CDR3 nucleotides read TGTGCCAGCAGCCTCGCGGATCTAGCGGGAGTTCGGGGTACGCAGTATTTT. Amino acids: CASSLADLAGVRGTQYF.